This T cell receptor beta chain stems from a study of blood T cell repertoires in COVID-19. Study overall: T cells, B-cell-depleted T cells, or PBMCs supplied cDNA or gDNA.

Trimming cost V 6 bases and J 1 base; bases outside gene matches: 2. This CDR3 region has 14 residues. Germline V gene data show CDR1 as MDHEN and CDR2 as SYDVKM. Sequencing was performed with immunoSEQ multiplex PCR; in TCRdb, only in-frame clones are kept and a portion is missing. This table holds some 70,000 clones, 70% to 90% found once. Material: peripheral blood. The receptor was isolated from a woman aged 80 or older with active COVID-19. V and J are TRBV28 and TRBJ2-7; TRBD2 matches 11 bases. The CDR3 region has the DNA TGTGCCAGCAGGCCTAGCGGGAGGTCCTACGAGCAGTACTTC. Protein sequence: CASRPSGRSYEQYF.